The T cell receptor beta chain under discussion was sequenced for a study of blood T cell repertoires in COVID-19. Across the study: There were acute and convalescent COVID-19 samples, and they came from the United States, Italy and Spain. Sources were T cells, B-cell-depleted T cells, or PBMCs; the material itself was cDNA or gDNA.

Clones were read by immunoSEQ multiplex PCR, and TCRdb kept only the in-frame ones, dropping some. Of about 200,000 clones in the sample, 85% were seen once. Enrolment of Seattle patients took place during active infection, and they were followed longitudinally. This TCR derives from a man aged 60-69 years with COVID-19, enrolled during active disease. Sequencing was carried out using peripheral blood.

In DNA, the CDR3 is TGTGCCAGTAGTTTACAGGGGTGGAACACTGAAGCTTTCTTT. As protein: CASSLQGWNTEAFF. This chain uses TRBV19 with TRBJ1-1; 7 bases line up with TRBD1. CDR3 length equals 14 residues. Germline values: CDR1 LNHDA, CDR2 SQIVND (reference sequence). V was pared by 5 bases and J by 1 base, with 4 bases of the junction left unmatched.